This T cell receptor beta chain was sequenced for a study of CD8 T cells in Susac syndrome. Study-wide background: Patients with Susac syndrome were, at the time of blood collection, therapy-naive, maintained on corticosteroids, or maintained on intravenous immunoglobulin alone. Study findings and constraints: Expansion of clones was not seen in the CD4+ T cell repertoires of Susac syndrome.

Patients with Susac syndrome met the recently defined diagnostic criteria for definite or probable disease. Germline loops: CDR1 MNHEY, CDR2 SMNVEV (reference sequence). Trimming removed 9 bases at V and 4 bases at J, with 20 bases between. CDR3 length equals 15 residues. After extraction with the RNeasy kit, about 0.5 to 1 ug of the RNA was reverse transcribed using random hexamers. Amplification of TCR beta CDR3 by immunoSEQ multiplex PCR spanned 54 Vbeta and 13 Jbeta. TCRdb processed the immunoSEQ multiplex PCR reads anew with MiXCR; each CDR3 protein has one entry. The sample consists of over 150,000 distinct CDR3 sequences, 95% to 97% of them appearing once. This clonotype was detected once. What it binds is not known.

The rearrangement uses TRBV27 and TRBJ2-3, with D possibly being TRBD2 (5 bases). This sequence originates from a human donor with Susac syndrome. The sample comprised CD4+ T cells from PBMCs. The CDR3 is CASAPEAPRPDTQYF. In DNA, the CDR3 is TGTGCCAGTGCCCCGGAGGCCCCTCGGCCAGATACGCAGTATTTT.